This entry describes one TCR beta chain. Assay used: immunoSEQ multiplex PCR; TCRdb lists only in-frame clones, some missing. Of 10,000 or so clones listed, around 76% are singletons. V lost 4 bases, J lost 4 bases, and 14 bases lay in between. Germline V gene data show CDR1 as SGHDT and CDR2 as YYEEEE. This CDR3 is built from 14 residues. This record belongs to a study of OX40 agonist ivuxolimab in advanced cancers. About the study: Therapy given before enrollment (anti-PD-1, anti-PD-L1 or anti-CTLA-4) was allowed, and 40% had some.

The sequence derives from an adult with an advanced solid tumor such as melanoma, head and neck, liver or kidney cancer. Material: CD4+ or CD8+ T cells sorted from blood, obtained in a trial of the OX40 agonist ivuxolimab. The chain is built from TRBV5-6 and TRBJ1-1; no clear D gene. Here the CDR3 reads CASSHGRRSTEAFF. The CDR3 nucleotides read TGTGCCAGCAGCCACGGTAGGAGGTCCACTGAAGCTTTCTTT.